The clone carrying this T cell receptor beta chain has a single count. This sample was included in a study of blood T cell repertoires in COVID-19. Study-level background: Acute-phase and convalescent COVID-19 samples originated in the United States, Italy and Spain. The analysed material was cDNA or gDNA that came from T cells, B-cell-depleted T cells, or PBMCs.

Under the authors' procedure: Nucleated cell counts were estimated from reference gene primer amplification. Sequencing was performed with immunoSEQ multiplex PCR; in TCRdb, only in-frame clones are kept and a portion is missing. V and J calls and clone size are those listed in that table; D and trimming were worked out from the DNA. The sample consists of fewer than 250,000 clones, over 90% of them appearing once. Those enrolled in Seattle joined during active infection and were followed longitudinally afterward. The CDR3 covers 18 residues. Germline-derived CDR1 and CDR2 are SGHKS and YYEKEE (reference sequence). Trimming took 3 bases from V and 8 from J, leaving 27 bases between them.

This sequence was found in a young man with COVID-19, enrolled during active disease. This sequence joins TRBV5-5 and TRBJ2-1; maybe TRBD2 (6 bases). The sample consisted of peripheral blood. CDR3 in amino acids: CASSSLGGRRQDRHEQFF. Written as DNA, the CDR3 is TGTGCCAGCAGCTCACTGGGGGGTCGGCGCCAAGACCGTCATGAGCAGTTCTTC.